These T cell receptor beta chains were read from a single sample in a study of blood T cell repertoires in COVID-19. Sequencing was performed with immunoSEQ multiplex PCR; in TCRdb, only in-frame clones are kept and a portion is missing. Among more than 300,000 clones, more than 85% were seen once, and the ten largest hold 3.5% to 5%. The source material was PBMCs or T cells enriched from blood (not recorded which). The receptors were gathered from a woman between 25 and 40 years old who had been exposed to COVID-19. Both conserved end residues are part of each CDR3. Each record gives: D gene, clone size, J gene, V gene, CDR3 protein, CDR3 DNA. A D gene is named only where the DNA matches it firmly. Not all rows give a size; the values are once, few, many and, for expanded clones, a class.

>TRBD1|.|TRBJ1-2|TRBV6-5
CASSYRGLHGYTF
TGTGCCAGCAGTTACAGGGGGCTACATGGCTACACCTTC
>TRBD2|.|TRBJ2-7|TRBV9
CASSATGTSGGLYEQYF
TGTGCCAGCAGCGCAACGGGGACTAGCGGGGGGTTATACGAGCAGTACTTC
>.|.|TRBJ1-2|TRBV5-1
CASSLEGQVYGYTF
TGCGCCAGCAGCTTGGAGGGGCAGGTCTATGGCTACACCTTC
>TRBD1|.|TRBJ1-1|TRBV7-9
CASSLQLQGTWWNTEAFF
TGTGCCAGCAGCTTACAGTTACAGGGGACCTGGTGGAACACTGAAGCTTTCTTT
>TRBD1|.|TRBJ2-3|TRBV19
CASSSGTVSTDTQYF
TGTGCCAGTAGTTCCGGGACAGTTAGCACAGATACGCAGTATTTT
>.|once|TRBJ2-5|TRBV3-1/TRBV3-2
CASSQRGEETQYF
TGTGCCAGCAGCCAGCGGGGTGAAGAGACCCAGTACTTC
>TRBD2|.|TRBJ2-2|TRBV4-2
CASSGRDYLSGGELFF
TGTGCCAGCAGCGGGCGGGACTACCTTTCTGGCGGGGAGCTGTTTTTT
>TRBD2|.|TRBJ2-1|TRBV5-4
CASSPGLAGLNEQFF
TGTGCCAGCAGCCCGGGACTAGCGGGCTTAAATGAGCAGTTCTTC
>TRBD1|.|TRBJ1-6|TRBV14
CASSRETGRSPLHF
TGTGCCAGCAGCCGAGAGACAGGGCGATCACCCCTCCACTTT
>.|once|TRBJ1-5|TRBV5-8
CASSIGGRLNQPQHF
TGTGCCAGCAGCATTGGAGGACGGCTTAATCAGCCCCAGCATTTT
>TRBD1|once|TRBJ1-2|TRBV11-2
CASSSTDRAGGYTF
TGTGCCAGCAGCTCGACGGACAGGGCGGGAGGCTACACCTTC
>.|.|TRBJ2-5|TRBV3-1/TRBV3-2
CASSQDASRQETQYF
TGTGCCAGCAGCCAAGATGCTAGCAGGCAAGAGACCCAGTACTTC
>.|.|TRBJ1-5|TRBV4-2
CASSRGDSNQPQHF
TGTGCCAGCAGCCGGGGGGATAGCAATCAGCCCCAGCATTTT
>.|few|TRBJ2-2|TRBV27
CASSSSTGNTGELFF
TGTGCCAGCAGTTCATCGACAGGGAACACCGGGGAGCTGTTTTTT
>TRBD1|once|TRBJ1-4|TRBV18
CASSLNWDRGIATNEKLFF
TGTGCCAGCTCCCTGAATTGGGACAGGGGAATCGCAACTAATGAAAAACTGTTTTTT
>TRBD2|.|TRBJ2-5|TRBV4-1
CASSPLTSGGARETQYF
TGCGCCAGCAGCCCCTTGACTAGCGGGGGGGCCAGAGAGACCCAGTACTTC
>.|.|TRBJ2-2|TRBV5-1
CASSFGGTNTGELFF
TGCGCCAGCAGCTTTGGGGGCACGAACACCGGGGAGCTGTTTTTT
>.|once|TRBJ1-2|TRBV6-5
CASSYSGAITNYGYTF
TGTGCCAGCAGTTACTCTGGGGCGATTACTAACTATGGCTACACCTTC
>TRBD1|once|TRBJ2-3|TRBV4-2
CASSPLFGQGSDTQYF
TGTGCCAGCAGCCCCCTTTTTGGACAGGGATCAGATACGCAGTATTTT
>TRBD1|once|TRBJ1-2|TRBV11-2
CASRGIRGQTNKVYGYTF
TGTGCCAGCAGGGGGATTAGGGGACAGACTAACAAGGTCTATGGCTACACCTTC
>.|.|TRBJ2-5|TRBV9
CASSRDWQETQYF
TGTGCCAGCAGCCGGGACTGGCAAGAGACCCAGTACTTC
>TRBD2|.|TRBJ2-7|TRBV7-2
CASSQSGGGPYEQYF
TGTGCCAGCAGCCAATCGGGGGGGGGACCCTACGAGCAGTACTTC
>TRBD2|.|TRBJ2-3|TRBV10-3
CAIRTSGGADTQYF
TGTGCCATCAGGACTAGCGGGGGGGCAGATACGCAGTATTTT
>.|.|TRBJ1-2|TRBV18
CASSPTGLGGYTF
TGTGCCAGCTCACCGACAGGTCTGGGTGGCTACACCTTC
>.|.|TRBJ2-7|TRBV3-1/TRBV3-2
CASSPRVYRPYEQYF
TGTGCCAGCAGCCCTCGAGTCTACAGACCCTACGAGCAGTACTTC
>.|.|TRBJ2-5|TRBV12-3/TRBV12-4
CASGMRGTQYF
TGTGCCAGCGGGATGCGGGGGACCCAGTACTTC
>.|few|TRBJ2-7|TRBV10-3
CAISERGPYEQYF
TGTGCCATCAGTGAAAGGGGTCCCTACGAGCAGTACTTC
>.|.|TRBJ1-1|TRBV5-4
CASYSTGGANTEAFF
TGTGCCAGCTATTCGACGGGGGGCGCGAACACTGAAGCTTTCTTT